Each of the 19 T cell receptor beta chains below was sequenced from the same sample in a study of identical twins. TCRdb reprocessed the 5' RACE reads with MiXCR, giving one entry per CDR3 protein. The table has nearly 650,000 distinct CDR3 sequences, around 7.4% seen once. These data also featured in a second study, about yellow fever vaccine responses in identical twins.

The sample taken for sequencing was PBMCs. The source is a woman between 18 and 30 years old in good health.

This clonotype has more than one count but fewer than ten. The rearrangement joins TRBV24-1 to TRBJ2-5, with 7 positions matching TRBD1. The CDR3 spans 13 residues. Germline CDR1 and CDR2: KGHDR and SFDVKD. V dropped 10 bases and J dropped 0; count of bases not matched to a gene: 4. DNA of the CDR3: TGTGCCACAACCGGGACAGACCAAGAGACCCAGTACTTC. Its translation is CATTGTDQETQYF.

A few counts support this clonotype. The rearrangement links TRBV20-1 to TRBJ1-5, with 9 bases fitting TRBD1. The germline V gene has CDR1 DFQATT and CDR2 SNEGSKA (reference sequence). V trimming: 2 bases; J trimming: 4 bases; junction bases outside the gene matches: 3. This CDR3 has 14 residues. In nucleotides, the CDR3 is TGCAGTGCTAGACCCGGGACAGGGAATCAGCCCCAGCATTTT. It encodes CSARPGTGNQPQHF.

The chain combines TRBV12-3 or TRBV12-4 with TRBJ1-1; unclear D gene. This CDR3 is 14 amino acids long. The V end was cut by 3 bases, the J end by 3 bases, with 11 bases between. The CDR3 loop is CASSLRGFYTEAFF. The CDR3 DNA sequence: TGTGCCAGCAGTTTGCGGGGATTCTACACTGAAGCTTTCTTT.

This clonotype was counted at least ten times. V is TRBV4-1 and J is TRBJ2-3; possibly TRBD1 or TRBD2 for D (6 bases each). V was clipped by 3 bases and J by 6 bases, with 19 bases between them. Germline assignment: CDR1 MGHRA and CDR2 YSYEKL. The CDR3 extends over 16 amino acids. The CDR3 DNA reads TGCGCCAGCAGCCAGCTCCCCCGTAGGGGGGCCGATACGCAGTATTTT. Translated, it gives CASSQLPRRGADTQYF.

This clonotype was counted many times. J is TRBJ2-3 and V is TRBV15, with a weak D call TRBD1 (5 bases). Trimming took 1 base from V and 5 from J, leaving 13 bases between them. CDR1 and CDR2 (germline): LNHNV, YYDKDF (reference sequence). This CDR3 is built from 15 residues. The chain's CDR3 is CATSRALGAKDTQYF. The CDR3 bases are TGTGCCACCAGCAGAGCTTTAGGGGCTAAAGATACGCAGTATTTT. Looking up the rest from reference TRBV15 and TRBJ2-3 gives the full variable domain: DAMVIQNPRYQVTQFGKPVTLSCSQTLNHNVMYWYQQKSSQAPKLLFHYYDKDFNNEADTPDNFQSRRPNTSFCFLDIRSPGLGDTAMYLCATSRALGAKDTQYFGPGTRLTVL.

The J gene is TRBJ2-5, the V gene TRBV2, with TRBD2 identical over 13 bases. After removal of 7 bases from V and 3 bases from J, the junction contained 2 bases not matched to a gene. Germline values: CDR1 SNHLY, CDR2 FYNNEI. The CDR3 consists of 14 residues. The CDR3 protein is CASKGLAGKETQYF. The CDR3 DNA reads as TGTGCCAGCAAGGGACTAGCGGGAAAAGAGACCCAGTACTTC.

This clonotype was picked up a small number of times. Here the CDR3 DNA reads TGTGCCAGCAGCCTACTAGCGGGAGAGTTCGAGCAGTACTTC. It translates to CASSLLAGEFEQYF. The gene calls are TRBV14 and TRBJ2-7; TRBD2 matches 11 bases. Germline trimming cut 4 bases from V and 6 bases from J; bases unmatched to any gene: 5. The CDR3 length is 14 residues. CDR1 SGHDN and CDR2 FVKESK come from the germline V gene.

The gene calls are TRBV4-2 and TRBJ2-1; TRBD2 matches at 9 bases. This CDR3 is built from 16 residues. CDR1 is LGHNA and CDR2 is YNFKEQ in the germline V gene. V shed 4 bases and J 4 bases; nucleotides not matched to a gene: 8. The CDR3 region is CASSRSLAGHYNEQFF. CDR3 DNA sequence: TGTGCCAGCAGCCGATCCCTAGCGGGGCATTACAATGAGCAGTTCTTC.

This clonotype was observed a handful of times. J is TRBJ1-5 and V is TRBV24-1, with 10 positions matching TRBD1. Losses at the gene ends were 4 bases for V and 2 bases for J; bases not matched to a gene: 7. The V gene's germline CDR1 is KGHDR and CDR2 SFDVKD. The CDR3 spans 17 residues. Here the CDR3 DNA reads TGTGCCACCAGTGAAGCCGGGACAGGGGCTGGCAATCAGCCCCAGCATTTT. The encoded protein is CATSEAGTGAGNQPQHF.

Many counts were recorded for this clonotype. The rearrangement joins TRBV28 to TRBJ1-1, with TRBD1 matching over 7 bases. The junction had 8 bases not matched to a gene; V was cut back by 6 bases and J by 4 bases. From germline, CDR1 is MDHEN and CDR2 SYDVKM. The CDR3 extends over 14 amino acids. CDR3 sequence: CASRPTGLGTEAFF. The CDR3 DNA reads as TGTGCCAGCAGACCGACAGGGCTGGGCACTGAAGCTTTCTTT.

This clonotype was picked up many times. The chain is built from TRBV27 and TRBJ2-3; weak D call: TRBD2 (6 bases). The germline V gene encodes CDR1 MNHEY and CDR2 SMNVEV (reference sequence). CDR3 length equals 15 residues. V was clipped by 2 bases and J by 6 bases, with 15 bases between them. The CDR3 sequence: CASSLQEGSGDTQYF. CDR3 bases: TGTGCCAGCAGTTTACAGGAGGGGTCGGGGGATACGCAGTATTTT.

This clonotype was seen more than once but under ten times. This chain uses TRBV20-1 with TRBJ2-3; no firm D call. Trimming removed 0 bases at V and 6 bases at J, with 10 bases between. There are 13 residues in the CDR3. The germline V gene has CDR1 DFQATT and CDR2 SNEGSKA (reference sequence). Written as DNA, the CDR3 is TGCAGTGCTAGAGATGATTTCGGGGATACGCAGTATTTT. Translation gives CSARDDFGDTQYF.

The CDR3 is CSVFAGKLFF. CDR3 nucleotide sequence: TGCAGTGTATTCGCTGGAAAACTGTTTTTT. V and J are TRBV20-1 and TRBJ1-4, with unresolved D. Germline V gene sequence: CDR1 DFQATT, CDR2 SNEGSKA (reference sequence). CDR3 length: 10 amino acids. V was pared by 7 bases and J by 10 bases, with 10 bases between.

This clonotype has at least ten counts. The rearrangement uses TRBV20-1 and TRBJ2-5; no firm D call. CDR3 size: 10 residues. Per the germline V gene, CDR1 is DFQATT and CDR2 is SNEGSKA (reference sequence). V was shortened by 8 bases and J by 0 bases, with 4 bases between the two germline ends. CDR3 in amino acids: CSPYQETQYF. The CDR3 nucleotides are TGCAGTCCGTACCAAGAGACCCAGTACTTC.

In this sample, this clonotype turned up a few times. The chain combines TRBV20-1 with TRBJ2-5, with 7 bases matching TRBD2. Germline lookup yields CDR1 DFQATT and CDR2 SNEGSKA (reference sequence). Trimming cost V 5 bases and J 2 bases; bases outside gene matches: 8. The CDR3 length is 14 residues. The CDR3 sequence is CSAVTAGEQETQYF. DNA for the CDR3: TGCAGTGCTGTGACCGCGGGGGAACAAGAGACCCAGTACTTC.

This clonotype was seen only a few times. This chain connects TRBV9 to TRBJ2-3; 11 nucleotides align to TRBD2. The germline CDR1 and CDR2 sequences are SGDLS and YYNGEE. The CDR3 totals 16 residues. V gave up 6 bases and J gave up 4 bases; unmatched junction bases: 10. Written as DNA, the CDR3 is TGTGCCAGCACTAAAGGCCTAGCGGGGGGTCCAGATACGCAGTATTTT. This sequence encodes CASTKGLAGGPDTQYF.

This chain joins TRBV12-3 or TRBV12-4 and TRBJ2-3; 8 bases are a match to TRBD1. J gave up 5 bases and V 6 bases, and 16 bases lay outside the gene matches. The CDR3 is 17 amino acids. CDR3 in amino acids: CASSPVGQGKYEDTQYF. The CDR3 nucleotides are TGTGCCAGCAGCCCCGTTGGACAGGGAAAGTATGAAGATACGCAGTATTTT.

In its sample, this clonotype was seen a few times. The chain joins TRBV7-3 to TRBJ2-1; 15 nucleotides align to TRBD2. This CDR3 contains 17 residues. With 1 base clipped from V and 4 bases from J, the junction kept 2 bases outside the gene matches. Germline loops: CDR1 SGHTA, CDR2 FQGTGA. The CDR3 loop reads CASSLMGLAGGYNEQFF. CDR3 sequence (DNA): TGTGCCAGCAGCTTAATGGGACTAGCGGGAGGATACAATGAGCAGTTCTTC.

The chain has TRBV7-9 and TRBJ2-1; either TRBD1 or TRBD2 may fit D (5 bases each). Germline V lookup: CDR1 SEHNR, CDR2 FQNEAQ (reference sequence). There are 17 residues in the CDR3. The V gene lost 6 bases and the J gene lost 7 bases, with 25 bases spanning the gap. The CDR3, as DNA: TGTGCCAGCAGTCCAGGGCTCCTCGGCAACTCGGGGAATGAGCAGTTCTTC. Encoded protein: CASSPGLLGNSGNEQFF. The variable domain in full, completed from reference TRBV7-9 and TRBJ2-1, reads DTGVSQNPRHKITKRGQNVTFRCDPISEHNRLYWYRQTLGQGPEFLTYFQNEAQLEKSRLLSDRFSAERPKGSFSTLEIQRTEQGDSAMYLCASSPGLLGNSGNEQFFGPGTRLTVL.